The entry that follows covers one T cell receptor beta chain sequence. Antigen: not known. Trimming took 1 base from V and 5 from J, leaving 5 bases between them. Germline CDR1 and CDR2: LNHNV and YYDKDF (reference sequence). The CDR3 extends over 12 amino acids. The data originate from a study of T cells in localized non-small cell lung cancer. Libraries were prepared by immunoSEQ multiplex PCR; TCRdb keeps only in-frame clonotypes and omits some of them. The data show 130,000 or so clones, 80% to 90% seen once. Study results and caveats: Adjacent lung had a median around 50 of the 100 largest tumor clones. Tumor showed lower T cell clonality than uninvolved adjacent lung, where it was highest. A single tumor region was sequenced, leaving heterogeneity possible. There was an association of higher blood T cell density with longer overall survival.

The chain recombines TRBV15 with TRBJ1-1; D not certain. This sample comprised peripheral blood, obtained before any cancer treatment. The sequence was obtained from a female donor older than 55 with stage I lung adenocarcinoma. The CDR3, as DNA: TGTGCCACCAGCAGAGGGGGAACTGAAGCTTTCTTT. This gives the protein CATSRGGTEAFF. Full variable domain (outside the CDR3, taken from reference TRBV15 and TRBJ1-1): DAMVIQNPRYQVTQFGKPVTLSCSQTLNHNVMYWYQQKSSQAPKLLFHYYDKDFNNEADTPDNFQSRRPNTSFCFLDIRSPGLGDTAMYLCATSRGGTEAFFGQGTRLTVV.